This T cell receptor (beta chain) was sequenced for a study of CD8+ T cells in alopecia areata. In each case, RNA was isolated and then reverse transcribed into cDNA as the sequencing template. TCRdb's table, derived via immunoSEQ multiplex PCR, lists solely in-frame clones and lacks some. Here the sample spans 210,000 or so clones, approximately 72% being singletons. CDR3 length: 13 residues. Looked up from germline, CDR1 is KGHSH and CDR2 is LQKENI. V was pared by 0 bases and J by 5 bases, with 6 bases between. The sample's treatment: oral pan-JAK inhibitor, 5-10 mg twice daily. The genes are TRBV18 and TRBJ2-3; D is undetermined. Sequenced here: CD4+ T cells sorted from blood, sampled at week 44, from a patient treated with tofacitinib. The sequence was obtained from a human donor with alopecia areata. The DNA for the CDR3 is TGTGCCAGCTCACCACCAATAGGAGATACGCAGTATTTT. Protein product: CASSPPIGDTQYF.